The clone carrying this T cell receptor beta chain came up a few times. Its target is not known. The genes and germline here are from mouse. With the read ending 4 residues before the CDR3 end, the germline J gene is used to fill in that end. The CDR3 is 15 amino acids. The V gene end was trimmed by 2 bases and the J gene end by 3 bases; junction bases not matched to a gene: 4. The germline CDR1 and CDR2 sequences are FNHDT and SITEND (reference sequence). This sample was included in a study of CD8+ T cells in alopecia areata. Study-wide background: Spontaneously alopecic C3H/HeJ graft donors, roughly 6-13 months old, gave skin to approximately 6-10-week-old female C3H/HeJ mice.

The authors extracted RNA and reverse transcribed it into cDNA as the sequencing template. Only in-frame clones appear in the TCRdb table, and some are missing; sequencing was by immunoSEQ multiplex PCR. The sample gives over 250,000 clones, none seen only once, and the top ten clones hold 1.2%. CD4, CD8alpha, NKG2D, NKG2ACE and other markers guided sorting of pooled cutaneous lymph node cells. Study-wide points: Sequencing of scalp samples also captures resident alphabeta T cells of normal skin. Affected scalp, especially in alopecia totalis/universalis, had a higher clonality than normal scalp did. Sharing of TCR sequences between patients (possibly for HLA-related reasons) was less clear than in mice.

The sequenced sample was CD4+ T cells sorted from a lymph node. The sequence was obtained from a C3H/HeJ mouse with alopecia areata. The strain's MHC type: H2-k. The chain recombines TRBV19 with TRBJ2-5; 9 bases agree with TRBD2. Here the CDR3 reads CASSIPDWGQDTQYF. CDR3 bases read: TGTGCCAGCAGTATTCCCGACTGGGGGCAAGAC. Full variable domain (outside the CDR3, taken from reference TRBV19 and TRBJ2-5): GGIITQTPKFLIGQEGQKLTLKCQQNFNHDTMYWYRQDSGKGLRLIYYSITENDLQKGDLSEGYDASREKKSSFSLTVTSAQKNEMAVFLCASSIPDWGQDTQYFGPGTRLLVL.